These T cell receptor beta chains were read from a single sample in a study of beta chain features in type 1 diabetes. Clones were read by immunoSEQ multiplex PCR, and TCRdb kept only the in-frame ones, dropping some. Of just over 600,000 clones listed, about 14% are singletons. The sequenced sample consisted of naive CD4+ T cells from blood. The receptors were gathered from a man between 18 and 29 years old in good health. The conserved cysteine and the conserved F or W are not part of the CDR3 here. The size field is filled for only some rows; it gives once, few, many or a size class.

ASSLWDTQY	TRBV18	TRBJ2-3	9	.
ASSVGLAGGITDTQY	TRBV9	TRBJ2-3	15	few
ASSLGNFGEQY	TRBV5-1	TRBJ2-7	11	.
ASSPQETGASKLF	TRBV18	TRBJ1-4	13	.
ASTSLAGPETQY	TRBV5-8	TRBJ2-5	12	.
ASSLFRLSEQY	TRBV27	TRBJ2-7	11	few
ASSAPPGRSNYGYT	TRBV9	TRBJ1-2	14	.
ASSLMSGGGGQY	TRBV7-7	TRBJ2-5	12	.
ASTQDRLRTEAF	TRBV7-9	TRBJ1-1	12	.
SVEVQGPKAYEQY	TRBV29-1	TRBJ2-7	13	few
AWSARRGSVTEAF	TRBV30	TRBJ1-1	13	few
ASSPTWGGSGEQF	TRBV9	TRBJ2-1	13	.
ASSVGTSGYNEQF	TRBV9	TRBJ2-1	13	few
ASSSLLRGNEQF	TRBV5-1	TRBJ2-1	12	few
ASSSGLAGAVTDTQY	TRBV7-2	TRBJ2-3	15	.
ASSLPGLRDGKNIQY	TRBV7-2	TRBJ2-4	15	.
ASSSGARTEAF	TRBV7-2	TRBJ1-1	11	few
ASSGQGRTEAF	TRBV5-1	TRBJ1-1	11	few
ASSYTGNYGYT	TRBV6-5	TRBJ1-2	11	.
ASSLGTYEQY	TRBV18	TRBJ2-7	10	.
SARTDFSQPQH	TRBV29-1	TRBJ1-5	11	few
ASGLSDTQY	TRBV12-5	TRBJ2-3	9	many
ATRLMGTGELF	TRBV15	TRBJ2-2	11	few
ASSPQGNNEQF	TRBV6-5	TRBJ2-1	11	few
ASSLAGNANTGELF	TRBV7-9	TRBJ2-2	14	.
ASSWRDRGHNEQF	TRBV11-2	TRBJ2-1	13	few
ATSREGGVTDTQY	TRBV15	TRBJ2-3	13	.
ASRPSGGYTGELF	TRBV10-2	TRBJ2-2	13	.
ASSRQGRTEAF	TRBV27	TRBJ1-1	11	few
ASCGAGGKYEQY	TRBV28	TRBJ2-7	12	.
SASKLDTEAF	TRBV29-1	TRBJ1-1	10	few
ASSFTGALAKNIQY	TRBV11-2	TRBJ2-4	14	few
AIGLGVGNTIY	TRBV10-3	TRBJ1-3	11	.
ASSSTDYYGYT	TRBV7-9	TRBJ1-2	11	.
ASASSYRGINEQF	TRBV19	TRBJ2-1	13	few
ASSRQGGYYEQY	TRBV27	TRBJ2-7	12	few
ASSEPGGSYNSPLH	TRBV25-1	TRBJ1-6	14	.
ASSLYGELAGRTDTQY	TRBV11-2	TRBJ2-3	16	.
ASSWSGQMNTEAF	TRBV19	TRBJ1-1	13	.
ASSLVRNSNQPQH	TRBV27	TRBJ1-5	13	few
SGQDGSEAF	TRBV29-1	TRBJ1-1	9	few
ASSPAGQGYEQY	TRBV7-9	TRBJ2-7	12	few
ASSLEGKRTDTQY	TRBV5-1	TRBJ2-3	13	.
SASRHYGYT	TRBV20-1	TRBJ1-2	9	.
ASSLRGSGANVLT	TRBV11-2	TRBJ2-6	13	.